The rows below give T cell receptor beta chains drawn from one sample of a study of T-cell memory formation after mild COVID-19. TCRdb passed the 5' RACE reads through MiXCR, listing each CDR3 protein once. The data contain some 180,000 distinct CDR3 sequences, 10% to 15% of them singletons. Sequenced sample: PBMCs or a T cell subset sorted from them (not recorded which). The receptors come from a man aged 18 to 30 who had mild COVID-19 (a few samples of this study predate the infection). Cell type and time point are not known. The CDR3 runs from the conserved cysteine through the conserved F or W. The D gene is left open where the match is weak. The size field is filled for only some rows; it gives once, few, many or a size class.

v_gene	abundance	j_gene	d_gene	CDR3aa	CDR3nt
TRBV7-9	-	TRBJ1-2	-	CASSYSSGPGYTF	TGTGCCAGCAGCTATTCGTCGGGTCCGGGCTACACCTTC
TRBV7-8	-	TRBJ2-2	-	CASSSPDTAKTGELFF	TGTGCCAGCAGCTCACCCGACACCGCGAAAACCGGGGAGCTGTTTTTT
TRBV3-1	-	TRBJ2-2	-	CASSQESWNTGELFF	TGTGCCAGCAGCCAAGAAAGTTGGAACACCGGGGAGCTGTTTTTT
TRBV5-1	many	TRBJ2-1	-	CASSLVRGKNNEQFF	TGCGCCAGCAGCTTGGTAAGGGGTAAGAACAATGAGCAGTTCTTC
TRBV7-2	few	TRBJ1-1	-	CASSASSVATEAFF	TGTGCCAGCAGCGCCTCCTCCGTTGCCACTGAAGCTTTCTTT
TRBV5-4	-	TRBJ1-4	-	CASSFTGGEKLFF	TGTGCCAGCAGCTTTACGGGCGGGGAAAAACTGTTTTTT
TRBV3-1	-	TRBJ1-1	-	CASKRERGDQAFF	TGTGCCAGCAAAAGGGAGAGAGGGGACCAAGCTTTCTTT
TRBV11-2	many	TRBJ1-3	-	CASSIARSGNTIYF	TGTGCCAGCAGCATAGCCAGATCTGGAAACACCATATATTTT
TRBV5-1	-	TRBJ1-4	TRBD1	CASSSQGQANEKLFF	TGCGCCAGCAGCTCACAGGGGCAGGCTAATGAAAAACTGTTTTTT
TRBV4-1	-	TRBJ2-3	TRBD1	CASRRTWTGGADTQYF	TGCGCCAGCAGACGGACATGGACAGGGGGGGCAGATACGCAGTATTTT
TRBV5-4	few	TRBJ2-1	TRBD1	CASSFRQGSYNEQFF	TGTGCCAGCAGCTTTAGACAGGGCTCCTACAATGAGCAGTTCTTC
TRBV20-1	few	TRBJ2-3	TRBD1	CSASNPQTGADTQYF	TGCAGTGCTAGTAATCCACAGACAGGGGCAGATACGCAGTATTTT
TRBV5-5	-	TRBJ2-5	-	CASSSQGRGETQYF	TGTGCCAGCAGCTCCCAGGGGAGGGGAGAGACCCAGTACTTC
TRBV2	few	TRBJ2-3	-	CASSAGEDTQYF	TGTGCCAGCAGTGCGGGGGAAGATACGCAGTATTTT
TRBV6-2/TRBV6-3	few	TRBJ1-2	TRBD1	CASSSRGGTLRGYTF	TGTGCCAGCAGTTCCAGAGGGGGCACCCTACGGGGCTACACCTTC
TRBV7-2	-	TRBJ2-5	-	CASSRFGPGRETQYF	TGTGCCAGCAGCCGGTTCGGTCCGGGACGAGAGACCCAGTACTTC
TRBV29-1	once	TRBJ1-1	TRBD1	CSVQAGTGFTEAFF	TGCAGCGTTCAAGCCGGGACAGGATTCACTGAAGCTTTCTTT
TRBV7-7	few	TRBJ2-5	TRBD1	CASSLAPTGKGETQYF	TGTGCCAGCAGCTTAGCTCCGACAGGGAAAGGGGAGACCCAGTACTTC